Reported below is one T cell receptor beta chain. This table comes from immunoSEQ multiplex PCR, and its TCRdb copy is limited to in-frame clones, with some not included. Here the sample spans approximately 270,000 clones, around nine tenths being singletons. This sample stems from a study of blood T cell repertoires in COVID-19. J gave up 7 bases and V 3 bases, and 4 bases lay outside the gene matches. Germline V gene sequence: CDR1 KGHSH, CDR2 LQKENI. This CDR3 comprises 13 residues. Sequenced sample: peripheral blood. The TCR was taken from a young man with acute or convalescent COVID-19. The chain uses TRBV18 and TRBJ1-2; 8 positions agree with TRBD1. The CDR3 DNA sequence: TGTGCCAGCTCACCGGACAGGGCTAGTGGCTACACCTTC. Translation gives CASSPDRASGYTF. Complete variable domain (other parts from reference TRBV18 and TRBJ1-2): NAGVMQNPRHLVRRRGQEARLRCSPMKGHSHVYWYRQLPEEGLKFMVYLQKENIIDESGMPKERFSAEFPKEGPSILRIQQVVRGDSAAYFCASSPDRASGYTFGSGTRLTVV.